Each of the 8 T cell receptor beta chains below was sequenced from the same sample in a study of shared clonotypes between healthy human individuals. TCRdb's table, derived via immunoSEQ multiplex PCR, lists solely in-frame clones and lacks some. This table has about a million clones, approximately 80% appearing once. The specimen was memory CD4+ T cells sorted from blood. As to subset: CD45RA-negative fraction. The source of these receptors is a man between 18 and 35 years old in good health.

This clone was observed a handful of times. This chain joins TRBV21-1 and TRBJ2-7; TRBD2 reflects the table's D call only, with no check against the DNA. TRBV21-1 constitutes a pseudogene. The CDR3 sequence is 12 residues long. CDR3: CASSKVRYEQYF. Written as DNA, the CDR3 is TGTGCCAGCAGCAAAGTGAGATACGAGCAGTACTTC.

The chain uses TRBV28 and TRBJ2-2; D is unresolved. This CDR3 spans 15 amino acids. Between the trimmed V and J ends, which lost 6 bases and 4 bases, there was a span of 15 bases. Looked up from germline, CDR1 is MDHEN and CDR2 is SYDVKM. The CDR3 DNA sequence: TGTGCCAGCAGCCGATCGAAGGTAGTCACCGGGGAGCTGTTTTTT. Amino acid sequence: CASSRSKVVTGELFF.

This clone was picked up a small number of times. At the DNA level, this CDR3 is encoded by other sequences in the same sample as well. The CDR3 nucleotides read TGTGCCATCTCTAGGGGCACTGAAGCTTTCTTT. Amino acids: CAISRGTEAFF. This chain links TRBV10-3 with TRBJ1-1; possibly TRBD1 for D (5 bases). Trimming pared 8 bases from V and 4 bases from J, leaving 8 bases between. In germline, CDR1 is ENHRY, CDR2 SYGVKD. CDR3 length: 11 residues.

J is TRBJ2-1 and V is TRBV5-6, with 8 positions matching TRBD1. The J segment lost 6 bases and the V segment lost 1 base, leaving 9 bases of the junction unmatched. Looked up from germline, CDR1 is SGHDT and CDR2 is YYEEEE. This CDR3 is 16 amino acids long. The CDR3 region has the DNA TGTGCCAGCAGCTTGAGTCGGACAGGGAGCCCCAATGAGCAGTTCTTC. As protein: CASSLSRTGSPNEQFF.

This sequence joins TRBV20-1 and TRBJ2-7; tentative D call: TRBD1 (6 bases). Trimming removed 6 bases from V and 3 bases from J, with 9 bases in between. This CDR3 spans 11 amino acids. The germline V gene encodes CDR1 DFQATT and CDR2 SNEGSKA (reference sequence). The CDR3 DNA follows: TGCAGTGCCCCGGACAGCTACGAGCAGTACTTC. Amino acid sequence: CSAPDSYEQYF.

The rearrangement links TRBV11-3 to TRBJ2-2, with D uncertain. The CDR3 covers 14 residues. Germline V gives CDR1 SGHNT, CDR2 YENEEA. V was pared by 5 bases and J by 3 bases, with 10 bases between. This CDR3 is CASSVIGHTGELFF. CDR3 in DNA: TGTGCCAGCAGCGTCATCGGTCACACCGGGGAGCTGTTTTTT.

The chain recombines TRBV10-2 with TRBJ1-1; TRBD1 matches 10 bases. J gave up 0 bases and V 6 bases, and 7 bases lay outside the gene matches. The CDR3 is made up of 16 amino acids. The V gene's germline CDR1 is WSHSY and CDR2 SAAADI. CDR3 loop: CASRSRQGAVNTEAFF. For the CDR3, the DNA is TGCGCCAGCAGGTCTAGACAGGGGGCAGTGAACACTGAAGCTTTCTTT.

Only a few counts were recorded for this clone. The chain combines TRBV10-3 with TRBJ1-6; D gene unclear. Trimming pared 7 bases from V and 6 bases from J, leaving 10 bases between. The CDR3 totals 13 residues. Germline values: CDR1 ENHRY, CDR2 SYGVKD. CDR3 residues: CAINWQLNSPLHF. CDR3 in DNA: TGTGCCATCAATTGGCAGCTTAATTCACCCCTCCACTTT.